This TCR beta chain was found in a study of blood T cell repertoires in COVID-19. Some clones are missing from TCRdb's copy, which holds only in-frame ones; the method was immunoSEQ multiplex PCR. Counted here are around 140,000 clones, 60% to 80% occurring once; the ten biggest clones make up more than 8.5%. V lost 5 bases to trimming and J lost 4 bases, with 17 bases between them. The CDR3 spans 16 residues. Germline values: CDR1 LGHNA, CDR2 YNFKEQ. This TCR derives from a woman aged 50 to 60 with active or convalescent COVID-19. The rearrangement links TRBV4-2 to TRBJ1-4; TRBD1 is a possible D gene (5 bases). Sequenced material: peripheral blood. As DNA, the CDR3 is TGTGCCAGCAGCGCTCTGTCGGGGACTCTTAATGAAAAACTGTTTTTT. It yields the protein CASSALSGTLNEKLFF.